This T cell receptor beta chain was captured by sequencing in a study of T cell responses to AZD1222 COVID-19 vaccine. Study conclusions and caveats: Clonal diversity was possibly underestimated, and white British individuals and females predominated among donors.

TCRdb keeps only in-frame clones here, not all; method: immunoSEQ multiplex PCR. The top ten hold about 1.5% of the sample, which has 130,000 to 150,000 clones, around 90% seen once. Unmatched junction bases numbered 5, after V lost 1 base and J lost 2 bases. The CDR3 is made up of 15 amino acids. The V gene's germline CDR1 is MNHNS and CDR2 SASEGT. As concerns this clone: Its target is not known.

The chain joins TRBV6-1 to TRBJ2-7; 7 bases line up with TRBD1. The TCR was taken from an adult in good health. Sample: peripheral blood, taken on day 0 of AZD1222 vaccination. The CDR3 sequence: CASSEEEGATYEQYF. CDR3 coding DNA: TGTGCCAGCAGTGAAGAAGAGGGGGCCACCTACGAGCAGTACTTC.